The sample holds a few counts of the clone carrying this T cell receptor beta chain. TCRdb reprocessed the 5' RACE reads via MiXCR and lists one record per CDR3 protein. The top ten hold over 10% of the sample, which has roughly 770,000 distinct CDR3 sequences, about 20% seen once. This entry is derived from a study of identical twins. The CDR3 runs 14 residues. Trimming removed 2 bases from V and 3 bases from J, with 11 bases in between. Germline CDR1 and CDR2: MNHEY and SVGAGI. These same data were also listed under a study on T cells expressing NK-cell markers. That paper adds: CD3+CD56+NKG2C+, CD3+CD56+NKG2C- and CD3+CD56-NKG2C+ T cells, once sorted, supplied the TCR beta repertoires. The use of an anti-gamma-delta TCR antibody, which was added in several experiments, restricted sorting to T cells expressing alpha-beta TCR. In a group of several donors, dominant NKG2C+ clonotypes represented roughly 1.0-7.0% of CD8+ T cells. No clear determination of HCMV specificity was made for expanded NKG2C+ T cell clones.

The origin of this receptor is a woman between 18 and 29 years old in good health. This chain uses TRBV6-5 with TRBJ2-7; D is perhaps TRBD2 (5 bases). What was sequenced was PBMCs. The CDR3 DNA reads TGTGCCAGCAGTTACCACGCGGGCAACTACGAGCAGTACTTC. Translating gives CASSYHAGNYEQYF.